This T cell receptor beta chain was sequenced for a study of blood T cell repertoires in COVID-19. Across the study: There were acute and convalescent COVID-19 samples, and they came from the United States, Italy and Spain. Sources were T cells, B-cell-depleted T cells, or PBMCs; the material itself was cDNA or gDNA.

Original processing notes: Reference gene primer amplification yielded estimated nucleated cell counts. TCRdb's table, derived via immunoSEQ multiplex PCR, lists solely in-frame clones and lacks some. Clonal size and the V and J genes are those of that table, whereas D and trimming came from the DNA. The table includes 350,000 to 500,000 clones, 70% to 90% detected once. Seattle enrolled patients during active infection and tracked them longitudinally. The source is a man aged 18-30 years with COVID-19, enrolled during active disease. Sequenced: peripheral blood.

In DNA form, the CDR3 reads TGCGCCAGCAGCTTAGCAGGGGTCCCCAGCCAAGAGACCCAGTACTTC. Protein sequence: CASSLAGVPSQETQYF. This rearrangement joins TRBV5-1 to TRBJ2-5, with a possible D match to TRBD1 (6 bases). CDR1 and CDR2 from the germline V gene are SGHRS and YFSETQ. The CDR3 contains 16 residues. The ends were cut back, 2 bases at V and 1 base at J, with 15 bases in the middle.